This TCR beta chain was obtained from a study of T-cell memory formation after mild COVID-19. Findings and caveats of the study: The study detected some responding clones in pre-infection memory, suggesting cross-reactive memory joined.

With regard to this clonotype: Its antigen remains unidentified.

Trimming left V 4 bases short and J 2 bases short, with 15 bases between. The CDR3 consists of 14 residues. From germline, CDR1 is DFQATT and CDR2 SNEGSKA (reference sequence). MiXCR, applied by TCRdb to the 5' RACE reads, yields one record per CDR3 protein. The table shows 470,000 or so distinct CDR3 sequences, with about 20% occurring only once. This TCR came from a man between 18 and 35 years old who had mild COVID-19 (a few samples of this study predate the infection). Cell type and time point are not known. The sample taken for sequencing was PBMCs or a T cell subset sorted from them (not recorded which). V usage is TRBV20-1 and J usage is TRBJ2-7; tentative D call: TRBD1 (6 bases). The CDR3 loop reads CSATRPDRTYEQYF. The CDR3 coding sequence is TGCAGTGCTACCCGACCGGACAGAACCTACGAGCAGTACTTC.